A single sample is the source of the 20 T cell receptor beta chains below, sequenced in a study of cytomegalovirus exposure and HLA in healthy donors. Assay: immunoSEQ multiplex PCR; the TCRdb copy retains only in-frame clones and omits some. The sample contains over 120,000 clones, approximately 89% of which appear only once. The sequenced material came from PBMCs. Source of these receptors: a woman aged 18-29 years in good health and CMV-seropositive.

V is TRBV28 and J is TRBJ2-6, with TRBD2 matching over 7 bases. Germline-derived CDR1 and CDR2 are MDHEN and SYDVKM. The CDR3 length is 15 residues. Trimming at V came to 3 bases and at J to 4 bases, leaving 3 bases not matched to a gene. CDR3 nucleotide sequence: TGTGCCAGCAGTTTGGGAGGGCCAGGGGCCAACGTCCTGACTTTC. This codes for CASSLGGPGANVLTF.

The V gene is TRBV6-1, the J gene TRBJ2-2, with D perhaps TRBD1 (6 bases). V lost 1 base and J lost 4, with 16 bases in between. Germline assignment: CDR1 MNHNS and CDR2 SASEGT. CDR3 size: 17 residues. CDR3 sequence reads: CASSEGPYRVGTGELFF. CDR3 bases: TGTGCCAGCAGTGAAGGACCCTACAGGGTCGGCACCGGGGAGCTGTTTTTT.

The rearrangement uses TRBV19 and TRBJ1-2; the D gene is possibly TRBD1 (5 bases). Germline values: CDR1 LNHDA, CDR2 SQIVND (reference sequence). The CDR3 is 18 residues long. V was shortened by 0 bases and J by 1 base, with 18 bases between the two germline ends. CDR3 sequence reads: CASSIDTLGGLINYGYTF. CDR3 coding DNA: TGTGCCAGTAGTATAGATACCCTCGGGGGACTTATTAACTATGGCTACACCTTC. The entire variable domain, with the rest obtained from reference TRBV19 and TRBJ1-2, is as follows: DGGITQSPKYLFRKEGQNVTLSCEQNLNHDAMYWYRQDPGQGLRLIYYSQIVNDFQKGDIAEGYSVSREKKESFPLTVTSAQKNPTAFYLCASSIDTLGGLINYGYTFGSGTRLTVV.

The rearrangement joins TRBV5-6 to TRBJ1-2; 9 bases are a match to TRBD1. With 2 bases clipped from V and 9 bases from J, the junction kept 14 bases outside the gene matches. This CDR3 comprises 16 residues. Germline-derived CDR1 and CDR2 are SGHDT and YYEEEE. As DNA, the CDR3 is TGTGCCAGCAGCTTTGGACAGGGGTTCTCTATGTATAGCTACACCTTC. Translation: CASSFGQGFSMYSYTF.

The chain has TRBV9 and TRBJ1-2, with TRBD1 identical over 9 bases. The V gene end was trimmed by 3 bases and the J gene end by 6 bases; junction bases not matched to a gene: 9. CDR3 size: 15 residues. CDR1 SGDLS and CDR2 YYNGEE come from the germline V gene. The CDR3 DNA sequence: TGTGCCAGCAGCGCCATACAGGGGGCTGTCGATGGCTACACCTTC. Residues: CASSAIQGAVDGYTF.

In this sample, this clone turned up a few times. CDR3 amino acids: CASSLVPANEKLFF. In DNA form, the CDR3 reads TGCGCCAGCAGCTTGGTGCCAGCGAATGAAAAACTGTTTTTT. The chain employs TRBV5-1 and TRBJ1-4; unclear D gene. Germline V lookup: CDR1 SGHRS, CDR2 YFSETQ. The CDR3 extends over 14 amino acids. V was clipped by 0 bases and J by 5 bases, with 8 bases between them.

This clone appeared a single time. This chain connects TRBV11-2 to TRBJ2-7; TRBD1 agrees at 9 bases. Trimming took 5 bases from V and 5 from J; bases not matched to a gene: 7. This CDR3 comprises 14 residues. Germline V gene sequence: CDR1 SGHAT, CDR2 FQNNGV. The CDR3 coding sequence is TGTGCCAGCAGCCAGGACAGGGGCCACCACGAGCAGTACTTC. Amino acid sequence: CASSQDRGHHEQYF.

The chain employs TRBV4-2 and TRBJ2-3; perhaps TRBD2 as D (6 bases). Per the germline V gene, CDR1 is LGHNA and CDR2 is YNFKEQ. The CDR3 contains 12 residues. With 0 bases removed from V and 11 bases from J, the gap between germline ends came to 9 bases. CDR3 bases: TGTGCCAGCAGCCAAGAGAAGCGGGTGCAGTATTTT. Amino acid sequence: CASSQEKRVQYF.

This rearrangement joins TRBV5-5 to TRBJ1-6, with 7 bases matching TRBD1. The germline V gene has CDR1 SGHKS and CDR2 YYEKEE (reference sequence). The CDR3 has 19 residues. The V and J ends lost 0 bases and 10 bases, in that order; junction bases with no gene match: 19. The DNA of the CDR3 is TGTGCCAGCAGCTTGGAGGGTCGGTCCGGGGCCGGGACAGACTCACCCCTCCACTTT. The encoded protein is CASSLEGRSGAGTDSPLHF.

The V and J genes are TRBV19 and TRBJ1-1, with TRBD1 as a possible D gene (6 bases). CDR1 and CDR2 from the germline V gene are LNHDA and SQIVND (reference sequence). This CDR3 comprises 16 residues. V was pared by 6 bases and J by 5 bases, with 22 bases between. The CDR3 coding sequence is TGTGCCAGTAGCCTCACCCAGGGGTGGGGGGGGACTGAAGCTTTCTTT. It translates to CASSLTQGWGGTEAFF.

This rearrangement joins TRBV15 to TRBJ2-7; 9 positions match TRBD2. In germline, CDR1 is LNHNV, CDR2 YYDKDF (reference sequence). V gave up 0 bases and J gave up 6 bases; unmatched junction bases: 9. The CDR3 is 16 residues long. CDR3 amino acids: CATSRERRGGRGEQYF. CDR3 in DNA: TGTGCCACCAGCAGAGAACGGCGGGGGGGCAGGGGCGAGCAGTACTTC.

The V gene is TRBV11-2, the J gene TRBJ1-2, with D unresolved. This CDR3 comprises 13 residues. The V end lost 5 bases, the J end lost 6 bases, and 13 bases lay between the germline ends. Germline loops: CDR1 SGHAT, CDR2 FQNNGV. The CDR3 nucleotides read TGTGCCAGCAGCCGAAGTGTGACACATGGCTACACCTTC. Translated: CASSRSVTHGYTF.

This rearrangement joins TRBV19 to TRBJ2-7, with D perhaps matching TRBD2 (5 bases). V lost 6 bases and J 0 bases, leaving 12 bases between the germline ends. This CDR3 region has 14 residues. CDR1 is LNHDA, CDR2 SQIVND, per germline (reference sequence). CDR3 sequence: CASSGERNSYEQYF. The CDR3 nucleotides read TGTGCCAGTAGCGGGGAGAGGAACTCCTACGAGCAGTACTTC. The full variable domain, completed using reference TRBV19 and TRBJ2-7, is DGGITQSPKYLFRKEGQNVTLSCEQNLNHDAMYWYRQDPGQGLRLIYYSQIVNDFQKGDIAEGYSVSREKKESFPLTVTSAQKNPTAFYLCASSGERNSYEQYFGPGTRLTVT.

This chain connects TRBV7-9 to TRBJ2-2; 8 bases align to TRBD1. The germline V gene has CDR1 SEHNR and CDR2 FQNEAQ (reference sequence). The CDR3 contains 18 residues. With V trimmed by 5 bases and J by 2 bases, 13 bases remained unmatched. The CDR3 is CASSRVQGGLFNTGELFF. In nucleotides, the CDR3 is TGTGCCAGCAGCCGGGTACAGGGGGGACTCTTTAACACCGGGGAGCTGTTTTTT.

The CDR3 loop reads CASSQGGPGQGVYEQYF. The CDR3 nucleotides are TGCGCCAGCAGCCAAGGTGGACCGGGACAGGGAGTGTACGAGCAGTACTTC. This chain uses TRBV4-1 with TRBJ2-7; 9 bases are shared with TRBD1. V shed 1 base, J shed 4 bases, and the junction held 11 bases outside the gene matches. Per germline, CDR1 MGHRA and CDR2 YSYEKL. The CDR3 consists of 17 residues.

Written as DNA, the CDR3 is TGTGCCAGCAGCCGTAACCGACAGGGCTCCCCGAACTACGAGCAGTACTTC. Protein sequence: CASSRNRQGSPNYEQYF. V and J are TRBV7-2 and TRBJ2-7; the match to TRBD1 covers 7 bases. The CDR3 length is 17 residues. Looked up from germline, CDR1 is SGHTA and CDR2 is FQGNSA. V lost 5 bases and J lost 3; bases outside the gene matches: 16.

The gene calls are TRBV11-3 and TRBJ2-3; D not certain. CDR1 SGHNT and CDR2 YENEEA come from the germline V gene. This CDR3 comprises 12 residues. V was pared by 2 bases and J by 6 bases, with 6 bases between. CDR3 nucleotides: TGTGCCAGCAGCTTACGAAGCGATACGCAGTATTTT. Translation gives CASSLRSDTQYF.

The CDR3 nucleotides read TGTGCCAGCAGGGTCCTATTCCACCCTCCCTACGAGCAGTACTTC. Its translation: CASRVLFHPPYEQYF. V gene TRBV6-1 combines with J gene TRBJ2-7; D unclear. With 6 bases removed from V and 2 bases from J, the gap between germline ends came to 17 bases. The CDR3 extends over 15 amino acids. Germline CDR1 and CDR2: MNHNS and SASEGT.

The J gene is TRBJ1-5, the V gene TRBV21-1. TRBV21-1 is a listed pseudogene. The CDR3 extends over 17 amino acids. The CDR3: CASSKGVRAGDNQPQHF. The CDR3 DNA sequence: TGTGCCAGCAGCAAGGGCGTGCGGGCAGGCGACAATCAGCCCCAGCATTTT.

This chain joins TRBV27 and TRBJ2-7, with TRBD1 matching over 10 bases. Losses at the gene ends were 2 bases for V and 7 bases for J; bases not matched to a gene: 8. CDR3 length equals 15 residues. Per the germline V gene, CDR1 is MNHEY and CDR2 is SMNVEV (reference sequence). The CDR3 DNA follows: TGTGCCAGCAGTTTAGGGTCGGGACAGGGGAAGGAGCAGTACTTC. It translates to CASSLGSGQGKEQYF.